This T cell receptor (beta chain) was captured by sequencing in a study of T cell repertoires in cytomegalovirus infection. Study at large: It was the public TCR beta signatures that indicated both CMV infection and matching HLA type.

V lost 0 bases to trimming and J lost 4 bases, with 7 bases between them. Germline V gene data show CDR1 as MNHEY and CDR2 as SVGAGI. This CDR3 is built from 14 residues. Each CDR3 protein is one row after TCRdb ran MiXCR on the reads. This sample has 650,000 to 900,000 distinct CDR3 sequences, with about 30% found just once. This clonotype was observed a handful of times. Its antigen is still unknown. V gene TRBV6-5 combines with J gene TRBJ2-1; weak D call: TRBD1 (5 bases). The receptor comes from a human donor in good health (CMV status not recorded). Some clones in this sample may be carry-over from other donors' samples. The source was cultured CD8+ T cells from PBMCs, collected from culture after CMV antigen stimulation. CDR3 amino acids: CASSYSTVYNEQFF. CDR3 nucleotide sequence: TGTGCCAGCAGTTACTCGACAGTATACAATGAGCAGTTCTTC.